The T cell receptor beta chain under discussion was sequenced for a study of PD-1 blockade in mismatch repair-deficient tumors. TCRdb's table, derived via immunoSEQ multiplex PCR, lists solely in-frame clones and lacks some. The sample carries some 84,000 clones, about 85% recorded once. From germline, CDR1 is SGHNT and CDR2 YYREEE (reference sequence). With 3 bases removed from V and 2 bases from J, the gap between germline ends came to 14 bases. This CDR3 contains 15 residues. TCRs were sequenced from a few patients responding to pembrolizumab. The material was peripheral blood, obtained 12 weeks after starting pembrolizumab. This sequence joins TRBV5-4 and TRBJ1-2, with D unresolved. This clonotype originated in an adult with mismatch repair-deficient cancer. Here the CDR3 DNA reads TGTGCCAGCAGCTCCTTCAAGGACGGGAACTATGGCTACACCTTC. Translating it yields CASSSFKDGNYGYTF.